This paragraph reports one TCR beta chain. Its specificity is not known. These data come from a study of CD8 T cells in Susac syndrome. Overall study: The sequenced Susac syndrome patients included more than five who had clinically active disease and eight or nine who were in remission. Findings of the study overall: Among people with Susac, CD8+ clonal expansion was greatest in TEMRA cells and active patients.

This CDR3 contains 15 residues. The V gene's germline CDR1 is LGHDT and CDR2 YNNKEL (reference sequence). Losses at the gene ends were 0 bases for V and 5 bases for J; bases not matched to a gene: 5. When the RNA was reverse transcribed, random hexamers were used with an input of about 0.45 to 1 ug. By means of immunoSEQ multiplex PCR, TCR beta CDR3 spanning 54 Vbeta and 13 Jbeta underwent amplification. MiXCR was run by TCRdb on the immunoSEQ multiplex PCR reads, yielding one entry per CDR3 protein. The sample includes about 120,000 distinct CDR3 sequences, about 95% of them seen just once. The chain employs TRBV3-1 and TRBJ2-5; 8 bases align to TRBD2. The sequence was collected from a human donor with Susac syndrome. Sequenced material: CD8+ T cells from PBMCs. The CDR3 sequence is CASSQDIGGGETQYF. The CDR3, as DNA: TGTGCCAGCAGCCAAGATATCGGGGGGGGTGAGACCCAGTACTTC.